This record looks at one TCR beta chain sequence and its context. The data stem from a study of blood T cell repertoires in COVID-19. Across the study: Some COVID-19 samples were acute and others convalescent; all came from the United States, Italy and Spain. PBMCs, B-cell-depleted T cells, or T cells provided the cDNA or gDNA that made up the material.

In the original analysis: From reference gene primer amplification, estimates of nucleated cell counts were derived. Data came from immunoSEQ multiplex PCR; TCRdb stores just in-frame clones and leaves some out. The DNA was the basis for D and trimming; V, J and clone size are from that table. The sample has 95,000 to 150,000 clones; about 79% are singletons. The length of the CDR3 is 14 residues. The trim removed 10 bases at V and 5 bases at J, leaving 11 bases unmatched. In germline, CDR1 is MDHEN, CDR2 SYDVKM. This chain joins TRBV28 and TRBJ2-5; 9 positions agree with TRBD1. The origin of this receptor is a woman of 80 years or more with acute or convalescent COVID-19. The sequencing sample was made of peripheral blood. CDR3 coding DNA: TGTGCCACTATACCACAGGGGGCACGGGAGACCCAGTACTTC. This translates into CATIPQGARETQYF.